This T cell receptor (beta chain) was recovered during a study of shared clonotypes between healthy human individuals (TCRdb year 2020). Looking at the study overall: The cohort comprised a couple of women and a few men aged 18 to 49 years. Different laboratories and diverse techniques were used to prepare libraries and sequence TCR repertoires, to increase sequencing depth and limit assay-specific biases. Each donor's leukapheresis produced roughly between roughly 0.9 and 9 billion PBMCs. For each donor, CD4 naive and CD4 memory were each given three plates, CD8 naive was given two plates, and CD8 memory was given one plate. The study deeply sequenced blood TCR repertoires of five healthy adults to estimate repertoire size and the extent of clonotype sharing between individuals. Overall results and qualifications from the work: Naive subsets generally had larger estimated clonotype richness than memory subsets did. Pairwise subsampling led to the expectation that sequencing depth would affect the degree of clonotype sharing among donors. Sampling was restricted to blood, and TCR repertoires in tissue are likely to differ from TCR repertoires in blood. Incomplete sequencing was indicated by rarefaction of sorted-subset datasets, despite the large sequencing depth. Clonotypes shared by all four sorted-subset donors showed higher generation probabilities than non-shared clonotypes. About 5% of naive CD4, 3.5% of naive CD8, approximately 2.2% of memory CD4, and 0.4% of memory CD8 clonotypes were shared across several donors. Because the study included a small number of donors, the genetic and exposure-history diversity represented was limited.

TCR CDR3 regions were amplified from genomic DNA by multiplex PCR using the deep immunoSEQ assay. Extracted genomic DNA from each cell subset was distributed evenly across all wells of several immunoSEQ 96-well plates, and each plate was treated as a replicate. Each replicate PCR for sorted subsets received about 210 ng genomic DNA, equal to 28,000 or so T cell genomes. The purified libraries were quantified using a Qubit 3.0 fluorometer, sized with a Bioanalyzer 2100, and then quantified again using the KAPA Library Quantification kit. Each immunoSEQ 96-well plate was sequenced on its own single-read 150-cycle Illumina NextSeq 550 flow cell. The study's processing was this. The immunoSEQ output contained only junctional sequences without quality scores, so filtering could not match that applied to full-length reads. To assign V/J genes and CDR3, sequences were annotated using PyIR, a Python wrapper for IgBLAST v1.9, with IMGT germline references. Reads were filtered out if the reads had weak V/J assignments (E-value above 1e-6), no CDR3, stop codons, out-of-frame junctions, or ambiguous translated residues. A V3J clonotype was defined by an identical inferred V gene, J gene, and CDR3 amino acid sequence. The percentage overlap between two repertoires was calculated by dividing the number of shared unique clonotypes by the size of the smaller repertoire. Richness of each repertoire was evaluated using RTK rarefaction, the Chao1 estimator, and Recon v2.1 estimates of unobserved clonotypes. Generation probabilities for all TCRbeta clonotypes obtained by the gDNA method from four donors were computed using OLGA. What TCRdb holds here is the immuneACCESS table cut down to in-frame rearrangements. Part of the clones is not present; checked against another copy, under half of the missing clones reflect an unresolved V gene, and the others are unexplained. V, J and clone size are taken as reported in that table, and D and trimming were inferred from the DNA itself. This sample is represented by around 1.6 million clones; approximately 98% of them were singletons. The ten top clones hold about 0.42% of the sample.

The trim is 2 bases for V and 0 bases for J, with a gap of 5 bases between the germline ends. Taken from the germline V gene, the CDR1 and CDR2 loops are MNHEY and SVGAGI. There are 15 amino acids in the CDR3, from cysteine to phenylalanine inclusive. Only CDR3 DNA is held: 45 bases, read in frame from base 1. Comments on this clone: This receptor's antigen is unknown. Within one base of it there is no much larger clone, and no base qualities were kept.

Donors were healthy HIV-negative adults with no recently reported acute infections or vaccinations. Only Caucasian adults living in Nashville, Tennessee, USA were represented among the donors. Magnetic negative selection was used to enrich CD4+ T cells, after which naive cells were positively selected on CD45RA and the negative fraction became the memory subset. After blood collection by leukapheresis, PBMCs were isolated using Ficoll-Histopaque density gradient centrifugation and then cryopreserved in the vapor phase of liquid nitrogen. Purity and quantity of every magnetically sorted T cell population were checked by analytical flow cytometry. Genomic DNA was isolated from each sorted fraction and quantified by UV absorbance on a Nanodrop 2000c.

The clonotype was recovered from a man younger than 40 in good health. The rearranged chain carries TRBV6-5 and TRBJ2-6; no D gene is confidently identified. Sequencing used naive CD4+ T cells sorted from blood. The sample's cell subset or site label, in plain terms: CD45RA+ positively selected. The DNA reads TGTGCCAGCAGTTACGTGATCTCTGGGGCCAACGTCCTGACTTTC. Its translation reads: CASSYVISGANVLTF.